Listed below are T cell receptor beta chains from one sample, sequenced in a study of cytomegalovirus exposure and HLA in healthy donors. Measured with immunoSEQ multiplex PCR; TCRdb has only the in-frame clones, and not every one. This sample has 150,000 to 200,000 clones, with approximately 12% found just once. Source material: PBMCs. These receptors all come from a man over 45 in good health and CMV-seropositive. Both conserved end residues are part of each CDR3. The order of the fields is V gene, J gene, CDR3 protein.

>TRBV6-6|TRBJ1-1
CASIGGNTEAFF
>TRBV5-1|TRBJ2-3
CASSSTGRGAVTDTQYF
>TRBV5-1|TRBJ2-5
CASSLSAGGTQETQYF
>TRBV2|TRBJ2-3
CASERDSGTGTDTQYF
>TRBV5-8|TRBJ2-1
CASSLRQGFLYNEQFF
>TRBV7-2|TRBJ2-6
CASSSRTGWTGANVLTF
>TRBV27|TRBJ2-1
CASSPGVWINEQFF
>TRBV11-2|TRBJ2-1
CASSLGLVGNSYNEQFF
>TRBV6-1|TRBJ1-5
CASGALNQPQHF
>TRBV9|TRBJ2-5
CASSARDRGWETQYF
>TRBV12-2|TRBJ2-3
CASPPGADTQYF
>TRBV27|TRBJ2-7
CASSLTGTVYEQYF
>TRBV5-6|TRBJ1-6
CASTVEGVYNSPLHF